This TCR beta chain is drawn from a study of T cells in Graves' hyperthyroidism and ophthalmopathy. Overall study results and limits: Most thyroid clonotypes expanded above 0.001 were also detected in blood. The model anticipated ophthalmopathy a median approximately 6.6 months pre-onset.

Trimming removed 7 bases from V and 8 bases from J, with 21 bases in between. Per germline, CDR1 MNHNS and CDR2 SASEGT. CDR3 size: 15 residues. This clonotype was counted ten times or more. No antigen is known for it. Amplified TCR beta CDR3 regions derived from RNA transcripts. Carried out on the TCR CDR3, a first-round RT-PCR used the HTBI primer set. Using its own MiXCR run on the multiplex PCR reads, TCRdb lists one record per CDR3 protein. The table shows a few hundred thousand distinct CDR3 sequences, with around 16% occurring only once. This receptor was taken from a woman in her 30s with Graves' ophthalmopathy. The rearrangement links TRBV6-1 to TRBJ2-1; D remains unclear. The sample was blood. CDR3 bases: TGTGCCAGCACCCTAAGCCCCCCCACCGGGCATGAGCAGTTCTTC. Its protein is CASTLSPPTGHEQFF.